Following are 23 T cell receptor beta chains from one sample sequenced in a study of blood T cell repertoires in COVID-19. Assay: immunoSEQ multiplex PCR; the TCRdb copy retains only in-frame clones and omits some. The sample lists 180,000 or so clones; around 83% were seen once. The sequenced sample was peripheral blood. Receptor source: a woman aged 55-75 years with acute or convalescent COVID-19.

The rearrangement links TRBV27 to TRBJ1-2; 11 nucleotides match TRBD1. Trimming removed 2 bases from V and 4 bases from J; junction bases left unmatched: 3. CDR3 length equals 15 residues. Germline CDR1 and CDR2: MNHEY and SMNVEV (reference sequence). This chain's CDR3 is CASSLRDRGGYGYTF. The CDR3 region has the DNA TGTGCCAGCAGTTTACGGGACAGGGGGGGCTATGGCTACACCTTC.

The chain links TRBV18 to TRBJ1-1; D possibly corresponds to TRBD1 (5 bases). This CDR3 contains 16 residues. From germline, CDR1 is KGHSH and CDR2 LQKENI. Trimming took off 4 bases at V and 11 bases at J, with 26 bases between the two ends. CDR3 sequence (DNA): TGTGCCAGCTCACGCGACCGGGGCGCGGGGCAGCAGAGTGCTTTCTTT. It specifies CASSRDRGAGQQSAFF.

This chain joins TRBV28 and TRBJ2-5; D gene ambiguous. In germline, CDR1 is MDHEN, CDR2 SYDVKM. Trimming cost V 5 bases and J 13 bases, with 14 bases left between them. The CDR3 extends over 11 amino acids. CDR3 sequence: CASSPPLPPYF. The CDR3 bases are TGTGCCAGCAGTCCCCCCCTTCCCCCGTACTTC. Combining the CDR3 with reference TRBV28 and TRBJ2-5 gives the whole variable domain DVKVTQSSRYLVKRTGEKVFLECVQDMDHENMFWYRQDPGLGLRLIYFSYDVKMKEKGDIPEGYSVSREKKERFSLILESASTNQTSMYLCASSPPLPPYFGPGTRLLVL.

The chain has TRBV6-1 and TRBJ2-6; D unclear. Germline CDR1 is MNHNS and CDR2 is SASEGT. The V and J ends lost 3 bases and 1 base respectively, with 7 bases between them. This CDR3 has 15 amino acids. The CDR3 loop is CASSETPSGANVLTF. CDR3 coding DNA: TGTGCCAGCAGTGAGACACCTTCTGGGGCCAACGTCCTGACTTTC.

The chain recombines TRBV29-1 with TRBJ1-2; maybe TRBD1 (5 bases). The germline V gene encodes CDR1 SQVTM and CDR2 ANQGSEA. The CDR3 contains 11 residues. V was shortened by 5 bases and J by 7 bases, with 11 bases between the two germline ends. Here the CDR3 reads CSVIGTSGYTF. CDR3 sequence (DNA): TGCAGCGTTATTGGGACTTCTGGCTACACCTTC.

There are many counts of this clone. The rearrangement uses TRBV6-5 and TRBJ1-2, with D possibly TRBD1 on 5 matching bases. Germline V gives CDR1 MNHEY, CDR2 SVGAGI. Trimming removed 11 bases from V and 2 bases from J, with 9 bases in between. The CDR3 consists of 11 residues. CDR3 region: CAGWGNYGYTF. The CDR3 DNA reads TGTGCCGGGTGGGGCAACTATGGCTACACCTTC.

The chain couples TRBV28 to TRBJ2-1; 10 bases fit TRBD2. Germline loops: CDR1 MDHEN, CDR2 SYDVKM. This CDR3 region has 17 residues. The ends lost 2 bases at V and 7 bases at J; junction bases unmatched: 11. CDR3 DNA: TGTGCCAGCAGTTTACCGGGGAAGCGGGAGGGCCGTAATGAGCAGTTCTTC. Translation: CASSLPGKREGRNEQFF.

The chain combines TRBV5-4 with TRBJ2-1; 14 bases match TRBD2. There are 17 residues in the CDR3. Germline V gene data show CDR1 as SGHNT and CDR2 as YYREEE (reference sequence). V was pared by 4 bases and J by 9 bases, with 12 bases of the junction left unmatched. CDR3 protein: CASSVRLAGGKVSEQFF. The CDR3 bases are TGTGCCAGCAGCGTCAGACTAGCGGGAGGGAAGGTTAGTGAGCAGTTCTTC.

V and J are TRBV10-3 and TRBJ2-3, with TRBD1 as a possible D gene (5 bases). V was pared by 5 bases and J by 5 bases, with 11 bases between. Germline V gene sequence: CDR1 ENHRY, CDR2 SYGVKD. The CDR3 runs to 13 residues. The CDR3 region has the DNA TGTGCCATCAGTCTACCTGGACAAGATACGCAGTATTTT. Translation: CAISLPGQDTQYF.

V is TRBV7-6 and J is TRBJ2-2, with D perhaps TRBD2 (6 bases). Germline V gene data show CDR1 as SGHVS and CDR2 as FNYEAQ. This CDR3 has 15 residues. V was trimmed by 1 base and J by 6 bases, leaving 12 bases between them. The CDR3 DNA reads TGTGCCAGCAGCTTAGGGGGCGGAGGGGCCGGGGAGCTGTTTTTT. It yields the protein CASSLGGGGAGELFF.

V usage is TRBV15 and J usage is TRBJ1-5; 7 bases match TRBD1. CDR3 length: 15 amino acids. Germline CDR1 LNHNV, CDR2 YYDKDF (reference sequence). V shed 1 base, J shed 1 base, and the junction held 1 base outside the gene matches. Written as DNA, the CDR3 is TGTGCCACCAGCAGAGGACAGGGAAGCAATCAGCCCCAGCATTTT. Encoded protein: CATSRGQGSNQPQHF.

This chain connects TRBV6-6 to TRBJ2-7, with D maybe TRBD1 (6 bases). CDR1 and CDR2 from the germline V gene are MNHNY and SVGAGI (reference sequence). Deletions cut 0 bases from V and 2 bases from J, with 8 bases between. The CDR3 runs 14 residues. In DNA form, the CDR3 reads TGTGCCAGCAGTTACTCTAACAGGGCCTACGAGCAGTACGTC. This sequence encodes CASSYSNRAYEQYV.

In DNA, the CDR3 is TGCGCCAGCAGCCAAGATCTGTTAGTGGGAGTTTCTAGCACAGATACGCAGTATTTT. Translated: CASSQDLLVGVSSTDTQYF. The chain links TRBV4-1 to TRBJ2-3; D may be TRBD2 (5 bases). V lost 0 bases and J lost 0, with 19 bases in between. Per germline, CDR1 MGHRA and CDR2 YSYEKL. This CDR3 has 19 amino acids.

J is TRBJ1-3 and V is TRBV3-1 (or the pseudogene TRBV3-2); 9 bases align to TRBD1. With V trimmed by 1 base and J by 4 bases, 2 bases remained unmatched. Germline lookup yields CDR1 LGHDT and CDR2 YNNKEL (reference sequence). The CDR3 has 15 residues. The CDR3 DNA reads TGTGCCAGCAGCCAAGCCGGGACAGGGGGAAACACCATATATTTT. Its translation is CASSQAGTGGNTIYF.

This chain links TRBV19 with TRBJ1-1; TRBD1 might be the D (6 bases). The CDR3 consists of 16 residues. The germline V gene encodes CDR1 LNHDA and CDR2 SQIVND (reference sequence). V lost 7 bases to trimming and J lost 5 bases, with 23 bases between them. CDR3 DNA sequence: TGTGCCAGTAAGAGACCGACAGGTTCTATTTCGACTGAAGCTTTCTTT. It codes for CASKRPTGSISTEAFF.

The V and J genes are TRBV2 and TRBJ2-5; TRBD1 aligns across 9 bases. Germline V gene lookup returns CDR1 SNHLY and CDR2 FYNNEI. The CDR3 sequence is 15 residues long. Losses at the gene ends were 8 bases for V and 0 bases for J; bases not matched to a gene: 7. The CDR3 reads CASPDGQGYQETQYF. CDR3 DNA sequence: TGTGCCAGCCCAGACGGACAGGGGTACCAAGAGACCCAGTACTTC.

The chain employs TRBV5-1 and TRBJ1-1; D might be TRBD1 (6 bases). Looked up from germline, CDR1 is SGHRS and CDR2 is YFSETQ. This CDR3 contains 17 residues. V was pared by 2 bases and J by 1 base, with 18 bases between. CDR3 in amino acids: CASSLRSAGDGNTEAFF. Written as DNA, the CDR3 is TGCGCCAGCAGCTTAAGATCGGCAGGGGATGGGAACACTGAAGCTTTCTTT.

CDR3 in DNA: TGTGCCAGCTCACCGGGCCACAGCACAGATACGCAGTATTTT. It yields the protein CASSPGHSTDTQYF. This chain joins TRBV18 and TRBJ2-3; no definite D call. V was shortened by 3 bases and J by 0 bases, with 7 bases between the two germline ends. Germline assignment: CDR1 KGHSH and CDR2 LQKENI. This CDR3 spans 14 amino acids.

The chain has TRBV29-1 and TRBJ1-1, with D possibly matching TRBD1 (6 bases). Germline V gene lookup returns CDR1 SQVTM and CDR2 ANQGSEA. The length of the CDR3 is 13 residues. Trimming left V 5 bases short and J 1 base short, with 11 bases between. The CDR3 region is CSVRGTTNTEAFF. The CDR3, as DNA: TGCAGCGTTAGAGGGACAACGAACACTGAAGCTTTCTTT.

The chain has TRBV28 and TRBJ1-1; TRBD1 aligns across 8 bases. This CDR3 has 14 residues. J gave up 4 bases and V 4 bases, and 5 bases lay outside the gene matches. The germline gives CDR1 MDHEN, CDR2 SYDVKM. DNA for the CDR3: TGTGCCAGCAGTTCCGGACAGGGCGTCACTGAAGCTTTCTTT. Protein product: CASSSGQGVTEAFF. The whole variable domain, filled in from reference TRBV28 and TRBJ1-1, reads DVKVTQSSRYLVKRTGEKVFLECVQDMDHENMFWYRQDPGLGLRLIYFSYDVKMKEKGDIPEGYSVSREKKERFSLILESASTNQTSMYLCASSSGQGVTEAFFGQGTRLTVV.

The rearrangement uses TRBV2 and TRBJ2-1; 12 bases match TRBD1. The V gene end was trimmed by 5 bases and the J gene end by 7 bases; junction bases not matched to a gene: 9. This CDR3 region has 16 residues. Germline V gives CDR1 SNHLY, CDR2 FYNNEI. CDR3 in amino acids: CASSPLGQGAGNEQFF. CDR3 DNA: TGTGCCAGCAGTCCGTTGGGACAGGGGGCGGGTAATGAGCAGTTCTTC.

This rearrangement joins TRBV6-2 or TRBV6-3 to TRBJ2-7, with D perhaps matching TRBD1 (7 bases). The CDR3 spans 13 residues. Germline V gene sequence: CDR1 MNHEY, CDR2 SVGEGT. V gave up 0 bases and J gave up 9 bases, with 12 bases separating them. The CDR3 DNA sequence: TGTGCCAGCAGTTACTCAGGAGGGGGCGGGCAGTACTTC. Translated: CASSYSGGGGQYF.

The chain has TRBV15 and TRBJ2-5; 7 nucleotides align to TRBD1. This CDR3 is 15 amino acids long. V dropped 2 bases and J dropped 3; count of bases not matched to a gene: 6. Looked up from germline, CDR1 is LNHNV and CDR2 is YYDKDF (reference sequence). DNA for the CDR3: TGTGCCACCAGCAGAAGGGGGCATCCCAAAGAGACCCAGTACTTC. It specifies CATSRRGHPKETQYF.